The 7 T cell receptor beta chains in this list originate from one sample, sequenced in a study of T cells in Graves' hyperthyroidism and ophthalmopathy. TCR beta CDR3 region amplification was performed from RNA transcripts. HTBI primers were the set used in a first-round RT-PCR of the TCR CDR3. One entry per CDR3 protein results from TCRdb running MiXCR on the multiplex PCR reads. This table has more than 100,000 distinct CDR3 sequences, approximately 50% appearing once. Sequenced sample: blood. These receptors were obtained from a man aged 35-49 years with Graves' hyperthyroidism.

This clonotype was observed many times. The CDR3 spells CASSRSGATEAFF. The CDR3 DNA follows: TGTGCCAGCAGTCGCTCAGGGGCCACTGAAGCTTTCTTT. The J gene is TRBJ1-1, the V gene TRBV12-3 or TRBV12-4, with D tentatively TRBD1 (6 bases). The CDR3 is made up of 13 amino acids. Trimming cost V 5 bases and J 4 bases, with 11 bases left between them.

The sample holds one count of this clonotype. This chain links TRBV20-1 with TRBJ2-7, with D perhaps matching TRBD2 (6 bases). V gave up 3 bases and J gave up 2 bases, with 11 bases separating them. Germline-derived CDR1 and CDR2 are DFQATT and SNEGSKA (reference sequence). CDR3 size: 13 residues. The CDR3 loop is CSASGRGTYEQYF. The CDR3 DNA follows: TGCAGTGCTAGTGGCCGCGGGACCTACGAGCAGTACTTC.

This chain connects TRBV20-1 to TRBJ1-2; TRBD1 matches at 8 bases. V lost 6 bases to trimming and J lost 7 bases; unmatched junction nucleotides: 10. This CDR3 has 13 residues. Germline-derived CDR1 and CDR2 are DFQATT and SNEGSKA (reference sequence). CDR3 in amino acids: CSARPLTGVGYTF. CDR3 in DNA: TGCAGTGCCAGACCCTTGACAGGGGTTGGCTACACCTTC.

This CDR3 reads CASNLGGPADTQYF. The CDR3 DNA reads TGTGCCAGCAACCTGGGAGGGCCGGCAGATACGCAGTATTTT. The V gene is TRBV9, the J gene TRBJ2-3; 7 nucleotides agree with TRBD2. This CDR3 contains 14 residues. After removal of 6 bases from V and 4 bases from J, the junction contained 8 bases not matched to a gene. CDR1 is SGDLS and CDR2 is YYNGEE in the germline V gene.

CDR3: CASSYGRAGANVLTF. The CDR3 nucleotides are TGTGCCAGCAGTTATGGTAGGGCTGGGGCCAACGTCCTGACTTTC. This chain uses TRBV6-5 with TRBJ2-6; D uncertain. CDR1 MNHEY and CDR2 SVGAGI come from the germline V gene. CDR3 length equals 15 residues. V lost 3 bases, J lost 2 bases, and 8 bases lay in between.

This clonotype appeared many times. This rearrangement joins TRBV6-5 to TRBJ2-7; D could derive from TRBD1 or TRBD2 (6 bases each). The CDR3 runs to 14 residues. Deletions cut 2 bases from V and 2 bases from J, with 10 bases between. From germline, CDR1 is MNHEY and CDR2 SVGAGI. In nucleotides, the CDR3 is TGTGCCAGCAGTTACCGGGGGCGGCCCTACGAGCAGTACTTC. This codes for CASSYRGRPYEQYF.

About this clonotype: A much larger clonotype is one base distant, so this may be a read error. Here the CDR3 reads CASSRGGQQETQHF. CDR3 nucleotides: TGCGCCAGCAGCCGGGGGGGGCAGCAAGAGACCCAGCACTTC. This chain connects TRBV7-2 to TRBJ2-5, with TRBD2 matching over 8 bases. The CDR3 loop spans 14 amino acids. The germline CDR1 and CDR2 sequences are SGHTA and FQGNSA.